A single sample is the source of the 2 T cell receptor beta chains below, sequenced in a study of identical twins. Using its own MiXCR run on the 5' RACE reads, TCRdb lists one record per CDR3 protein. The sample gives approximately 1.8 million distinct CDR3 sequences, under 35% of which show up once; approximately 0.25% is in the top ten. Sequencing used cord blood. These receptors were collected from a newborn girl in good health.

This clonotype has more than one count but fewer than ten. V usage is TRBV14 and J usage is TRBJ2-5; D uncertain. The CDR3 spans 14 residues. The ends were cut back, 3 bases at V and 4 bases at J, with 12 bases in the middle. The germline gives CDR1 SGHDN, CDR2 FVKESK. This chain's CDR3 is CASSQNPGRETQYF. Here the CDR3 DNA reads TGTGCCAGCAGCCAGAACCCAGGACGAGAGACCCAGTACTTC.

The rearrangement joins TRBV18 to TRBJ2-5; 11 bases line up with TRBD1. The J call may not be correct, given that the DNA end is closer to TRBJ2-7. The CDR3 is made up of 16 amino acids. Germline CDR1 is KGHSH and CDR2 is LQKENI. CDR3 sequence: CASSPTGTGGSYEQYF. CDR3 nucleotides: TGTGCCAGCTCACCTACCGGGACAGGGGGCTCCTACGAGCAGTACTTC.